These T cell receptor beta chains were read from a single sample in a study of control samples from healthy donors and cancer patients. TCRdb's table, derived via immunoSEQ multiplex PCR, lists solely in-frame clones and lacks some. The data contain around 130,000 clones, about 90% of them seen just once; the ten biggest clones take up roughly 7.8%. The source material was PBMCs. The receptor set was obtained from a man aged 50-60 years with head and neck cancer. Both conserved end residues are part of each CDR3. D genes are given only for firm matches. Size values are once, few and many counts, or a class for expanded clones, and some rows have none.

d_call clone_size j_call v_call cdr3_nt cdr3_aa
- - TRBJ2-6 TRBV11-2 TGTGCCAGCAGCTCGCCAGGTTACAGTTGGGGGGCCAACGTCCTGACTTTC CASSSPGYSWGANVLTF
- - TRBJ1-5 TRBV28 TGTGCCAGCAGTCTAGACAGGAGTTATAGCAATCAGCCCCAGCATTTT CASSLDRSYSNQPQHF
TRBD2 - TRBJ2-5 TRBV12-5 TGTGCTAGTGGTATGACTAGCGGGAGAGGGGAGACCCAGTACTTC CASGMTSGRGETQYF
TRBD2 - TRBJ2-7 TRBV27 TGTGCCAGCAGTCTGGGACTAGCGGGAGGGTTTTACGAGCAGTACTTC CASSLGLAGGFYEQYF
TRBD1 - TRBJ2-1 TRBV7-9 TGTGCCAGCAGCTTAGGAGGGGGCAGGCAGTTCTTC CASSLGGGRQFF
- few TRBJ1-5 TRBV6-4 TGTGCCAGCAGTGAGACCTTGGATCCCAATCAGCCCCAGCATTTT CASSETLDPNQPQHF
TRBD2 few TRBJ2-3 TRBV10-3 TGTGCCATCAGTGAATCGGCGGGGGGCACAGATACGCAGTATTTT CAISESAGGTDTQYF
- - TRBJ1-2 TRBV29-1 TGCAGCGTTGTACAGCGCTCCCCAAACTATGGCTACACCTTC CSVVQRSPNYGYTF
- - TRBJ2-1 TRBV11-2 TGTGCCAGCAGCCATCGGGGGCTTTACAATGAGCAGTTCTTC CASSHRGLYNEQFF
TRBD1 - TRBJ2-5 TRBV6-6 TGTGCCAGCGGAAAGGACAGGCTCCAAGAGACCCAGTACTTC CASGKDRLQETQYF
- few TRBJ1-4 TRBV18 TGTGCCAGCTCACCGTCGGGCGGGGGAAGGCCTAATGAAAAACTGTTTTTT CASSPSGGGRPNEKLFF
- - TRBJ1-1 TRBV24-1 TGTGCCACCATGGGGGAGGAGAACACTGAAGCTTTCTTT CATMGEENTEAFF
- - TRBJ1-1 TRBV28 TGTGCCAGCAGTTTAGGTGGTGGAGGTGGGAACACTGAAGCTTTCTTT CASSLGGGGGNTEAFF
- few TRBJ2-3 TRBV6-4 TGTGCCAGCAGTGTCGAGGGAAGCTCAGATACGCAGTATTTT CASSVEGSSDTQYF
TRBD1 - TRBJ2-3 TRBV10-3 TGTGCCATCAGGGGACAGGTGAACACAGATACGCAGTATTTT CAIRGQVNTDTQYF
- - TRBJ1-2 TRBV5-1 TGCGCCAGCAGCGTGCTGGGGGACCACTATGGCTACACCTTC CASSVLGDHYGYTF
TRBD2 - TRBJ2-5 TRBV19 TGTGCCAGTAGTACCCGCTCTAGCGGGAGAGGGGAGACCCAGTACTTC CASSTRSSGRGETQYF
- - TRBJ2-1 TRBV5-4 TGTGCCAGCAGCTTGAAGTTGGACAATGAGCAGTTCTTC CASSLKLDNEQFF
- - TRBJ2-5 TRBV19 TGTGCCAGTAGTATCCAATGGGCGGCAGGTAAAGAAGAGACCCAGTACTTC CASSIQWAAGKEETQYF
- - TRBJ1-1 TRBV20-1 TGCAGGGATGGAACTGAAGCTTTCTTT CRDGTEAFF